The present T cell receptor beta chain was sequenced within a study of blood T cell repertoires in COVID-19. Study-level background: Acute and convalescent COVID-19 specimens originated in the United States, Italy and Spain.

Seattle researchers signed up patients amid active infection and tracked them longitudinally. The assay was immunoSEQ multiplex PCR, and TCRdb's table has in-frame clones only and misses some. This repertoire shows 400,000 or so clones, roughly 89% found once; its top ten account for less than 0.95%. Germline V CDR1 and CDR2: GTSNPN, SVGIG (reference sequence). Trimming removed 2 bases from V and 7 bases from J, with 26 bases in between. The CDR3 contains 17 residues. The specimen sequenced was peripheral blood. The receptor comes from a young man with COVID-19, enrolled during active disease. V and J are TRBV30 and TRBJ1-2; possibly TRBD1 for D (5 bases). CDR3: CAWSLYMDVVVGGGYTF. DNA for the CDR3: TGTGCCTGGAGTTTATATATGGACGTCGTAGTCGGGGGTGGCTACACCTTC.